The clone carrying this TCR beta chain has at least ten counts. The antigen is undetermined. The TCR beta profiling, which covered VDJ combination and CDR3 sequence, was carried out using genomic DNA as the template. A single record per CDR3 protein comes from TCRdb applying MiXCR to the reads. Here the sample spans around 290,000 distinct CDR3 sequences, under 65% being singletons. This record belongs to a study of CD8+CD57+ T cells in acquired aplastic anemia. The sequenced patients had an expansion of CD8+CD57+ cells seen by flow cytometry. Therapy had not been given to patients before blood sampling. Unmatched junction bases numbered 11, after V lost 8 bases and J lost 5 bases. Germline V gene data show CDR1 as SQVTM and CDR2 as ANQGSEA. CDR3 size: 14 residues. Study-level findings and limits: No significant difference in CD8+ Simpson's diversity was found between patients and controls.

The gene calls are TRBV29-1 and TRBJ2-5, with 10 positions matching TRBD1. Sequenced sample: sorted CD4+, CD8+, or CD8+CD57+ T cells (not recorded which) from PBMCs. The origin of this receptor is a human donor with aplastic anemia. DNA for the CDR3: TGCAGCCTCCGACAGGGGGCGTCCGGGGAGACCCAGTACTTC. Protein: CSLRQGASGETQYF.